This passage covers 30 T cell receptor beta chains from one sample sequenced in a study of blood T cells in healthy people across ages. Next came a second PCR, run for roughly 7 to 12 cycles, which used a sample-barcoded 5' primer along with a J-beta primer mix. TCRdb reanalysed the 5' RACE reads using MiXCR and keeps one entry per CDR3 protein. The table lists around 850,000 distinct CDR3 sequences, roughly 35% of them singletons, with 10% to 15% in the top ten. Sequencing was carried out using blood. The receptors here all came from a young man in good health.

This clonotype has a count of ten or more. The chain employs TRBV12-3 or TRBV12-4 and TRBJ2-7; D could derive from TRBD1 or TRBD2 (5 bases each). CDR3 length: 12 residues. V shed 8 bases and J shed 4 bases, with 12 bases lying between them. The CDR3: CASGDGGYEQYF. The CDR3 DNA sequence: TGTGCCAGCGGGGACGGAGGTTACGAGCAGTACTTC.

This clonotype was picked up many times. The rearrangement links TRBV6-2 or TRBV6-3 to TRBJ2-1; D gene ambiguous. CDR3 length equals 11 residues. V was cut by 6 bases and J by 10 bases, with 10 bases left in between. Looked up from germline, CDR1 is MNHEY and CDR2 is SVGEGT. CDR3 amino acids: CASRRTREQFF. CDR3 bases: TGTGCCAGCAGAAGGACCCGCGAGCAGTTCTTC.

As DNA, the CDR3 is TGTGCCAGCAGTTTAGGATTAAAAAAGGGTGAAGCTTTCTTT. Translation: CASSLGLKKGEAFF. V usage is TRBV12-3 or TRBV12-4 and J usage is TRBJ1-1; D call uncertain. Trimming took 1 base from V and 7 from J, leaving 13 bases between them. The CDR3 runs 14 residues.

The chain employs TRBV7-2 and TRBJ2-3; D is undetermined. CDR1 is SGHTA, CDR2 FQGNSA, per germline. Trimming shortened V by 1 base and J by 1 base, and 9 bases separated the two germline ends. CDR3 length: 15 residues. The CDR3 loop is CASSLVHKGTDTQYF. The DNA for the CDR3 is TGTGCCAGCAGCTTAGTGCACAAAGGCACAGATACGCAGTATTTT.

A word on this clonotype: A read error may account for a junction end that differs from germline. The chain is built from TRBV6-6 and TRBJ2-1; D unresolved. Germline loops: CDR1 MNHNY, CDR2 SVGAGI (reference sequence). The CDR3 consists of 13 residues. CDR3 protein: CASSDSSQNEQFF. CDR3 DNA sequence: TGTGCCAGCAGTGACTCGAGTCAAAATGAGCAGTTCTTC.

This rearrangement joins TRBV30 to TRBJ2-5; D is unresolved. V lost 5 bases and J lost 2, with 9 bases in between. The CDR3 is made up of 12 amino acids. Germline V lookup: CDR1 GTSNPN, CDR2 SVGIG (reference sequence). For the CDR3, the DNA is TGTGCCTGGGGGGATTTTCAAGAGACCCAGTACTTC. It specifies CAWGDFQETQYF.

CDR3 nucleotide sequence: TGCAGCGTTGACGACAGGGGAGACAATGAGCAGTTCTTC. Amino acid sequence: CSVDDRGDNEQFF. The chain carries TRBV29-1 and TRBJ2-1, with 8 bases fitting TRBD1. Germline V gene data show CDR1 as SQVTM and CDR2 as ANQGSEA. The CDR3 is 13 residues long. V lost 3 bases, J lost 5 bases, and 3 bases stayed unmatched.

The chain combines TRBV7-2 with TRBJ2-3; tentatively, D is TRBD1 (6 bases). This CDR3 contains 15 residues. V was pared by 5 bases and J by 4 bases, with 16 bases between. Germline loops: CDR1 SGHTA, CDR2 FQGNSA. The CDR3 DNA is TGTGCCAGCAGCCCCCGGGGCTACAGGGCAGATACGCAGTATTTT. This gives the protein CASSPRGYRADTQYF.

The CDR3 nucleotides are TGTGCCAGCAGTGAACGAGGTAGGGGGGGGGCCACTGAAGCTTTCTTT. Its translation: CASSERGRGGATEAFF. The rearrangement links TRBV25-1 to TRBJ1-1; a possible D gene is TRBD1 (6 bases). The CDR3 extends over 16 amino acids. CDR1 is MGHDK, CDR2 SYGVNS, per germline. Trimming shortened V by 2 bases and J by 4 bases, and 17 bases separated the two germline ends.

This clonotype has ten or more counts. The chain joins TRBV12-3 or TRBV12-4 to TRBJ2-1, with 12 bases matching TRBD2. The CDR3 is made up of 14 amino acids. The trim removed 6 bases at V and 5 bases at J, leaving 2 bases unmatched. DNA for the CDR3: TGTGCCAGCAGCACTAGCGGGGGGAACAATGAGCAGTTCTTC. Its protein is CASSTSGGNNEQFF.

This clonotype was recorded at least ten times. The chain employs TRBV9 and TRBJ2-1; 8 positions agree with TRBD2. Germline assignment: CDR1 SGDLS and CDR2 YYNGEE. CDR3 length equals 16 residues. V shed 0 bases and J 4 bases; nucleotides not matched to a gene: 6. The CDR3 protein is CASSVAAGGRYNEQFF. In DNA, the CDR3 is TGTGCCAGCAGCGTAGCTGCGGGGGGCCGATACAATGAGCAGTTCTTC.

This clonotype was recorded many times. The chain's CDR3 is CASSQDPPGDGRNEQFF. The CDR3 bases are TGCGCCAGCAGCCAAGACCCCCCAGGAGACGGCCGGAATGAGCAGTTCTTC. The rearrangement joins TRBV4-3 to TRBJ2-1; D unclear. The CDR3 runs to 17 residues. CDR1 and CDR2 from the germline V gene are LGHNA and YSLEER. With 0 bases removed from V and 7 bases from J, the gap between germline ends came to 19 bases.

This CDR3 is CASSLRESQYF. The CDR3 region has the DNA TGTGCCAGCAGCCTCCGGGAATCACAGTACTTC. The chain employs TRBV3-1 and TRBJ2-5, with D tentatively TRBD2 (5 bases). Trimming removed 4 bases at V and 11 bases at J, with 11 bases between. The germline V gene has CDR1 LGHDT and CDR2 YNNKEL (reference sequence). This CDR3 has 11 residues.

This clonotype turned up a few times. This chain uses TRBV18 with TRBJ2-5; 9 nucleotides align to TRBD1. The CDR3 extends over 15 amino acids. Losses at the gene ends were 3 bases for V and 4 bases for J; bases not matched to a gene: 6. Germline CDR1 KGHSH, CDR2 LQKENI. The CDR3 bases are TGTGCCAGCTCACCGGAGGGACAGGGAGGAGAGACCCAGTACTTC. Its protein is CASSPEGQGGETQYF.

About this clonotype: A clone one base away is much larger, so this may be a read error. The chain recombines TRBV15 with TRBJ2-3, with D perhaps being TRBD1 or TRBD2 (5 bases each). This CDR3 is 17 amino acids long. Germline loops: CDR1 LNHNV, CDR2 YYDKDF (reference sequence). The V gene lost 0 bases and the J gene lost 2 bases, with 15 bases spanning the gap. CDR3 loop: CATSRDRGVLYTDTQYF. The CDR3 DNA reads as TGTGCCACCAGCAGAGATCGAGGGGTCTTATACACAGATACGCAGTATTTT.

The chain recombines TRBV18 with TRBJ2-7; tentatively, D is TRBD1 or TRBD2 (5 bases each). This CDR3 is 15 amino acids long. The V end was cut by 6 bases, the J end by 3 bases, with 18 bases between. Germline-derived CDR1 and CDR2 are KGHSH and LQKENI. CDR3 amino acids: CASSRGRGELYEQYF. CDR3 DNA sequence: TGTGCCAGCTCGCGCGGCCGGGGCGAACTCTACGAGCAGTACTTC.

There are a few counts of this clonotype. One end of the junction does not line up with germline, which may come from a read error. This chain joins TRBV7-2 and TRBJ1-4; D not certain. Germline values: CDR1 SGHTA, CDR2 FQGNSA. The CDR3 is made up of 15 amino acids. The CDR3 here is CASSPLGLSGEKLFF. In nucleotides, the CDR3 is TGTGCTAGCAGCCCCCTCGGACTATCCGGGGAAAAACTGTTTTTT.

The V gene is TRBV20-1, the J gene TRBJ1-2; D is uncertain. Germline values: CDR1 DFQATT, CDR2 SNEGSKA (reference sequence). CDR3 length equals 14 residues. The CDR3 reads CSPKMGWKLAGYTF. The CDR3 DNA reads as TGCAGCCCTAAGATGGGTTGGAAGTTGGCTGGCTACACCTTC.

This clonotype has only a few counts. The rearrangement uses TRBV20-1 and TRBJ1-2; possible D gene TRBD1, 6 bases. The CDR3 spans 14 residues. The V gene lost 2 bases and the J gene lost 2 bases, with 12 bases spanning the gap. Germline lookup yields CDR1 DFQATT and CDR2 SNEGSKA (reference sequence). The CDR3 DNA reads TGCAGTGCTAGATACAGGGTGGGGAACTATGGCTACACCTTC. This codes for CSARYRVGNYGYTF.

This clonotype turned up a few times. The genes are TRBV13 and TRBJ1-2; D unclear. The CDR3 is 12 residues long. Between the trimmed V and J ends, which lost 4 bases and 4 bases, there was a span of 7 bases. From germline, CDR1 is PRHDT and CDR2 FYEKMQ (reference sequence). The CDR3 DNA reads as TGTGCCAGCAGCTCGGACGTCTATGGCTACACCTTC. Protein: CASSSDVYGYTF.

V is TRBV20-1 and J is TRBJ2-1; D may be TRBD2 (6 bases). V lost 3 bases, J lost 5 bases, and 17 bases lay in between. From germline, CDR1 is DFQATT and CDR2 SNEGSKA (reference sequence). The CDR3 runs to 15 residues. The CDR3 region has the DNA TGCAGTGCTAGTGAGAGAGCGGGCACGGACAATGAGCAGTTCTTC. Translating gives CSASERAGTDNEQFF.

The chain has TRBV9 and TRBJ2-1, with TRBD1 matching over 7 bases. Germline trimming cut 0 bases from V and 6 bases from J; bases unmatched to any gene: 15. This CDR3 has 18 residues. CDR1 and CDR2 (germline): SGDLS, YYNGEE. The CDR3 DNA follows: TGTGCCAGCAGCGTAGTGGGGCAGACAGGGAAACCCCCCAATGAGCAGTTCTTC. Translation: CASSVVGQTGKPPNEQFF.

The table lists this clonotype with a few counts. The J gene is TRBJ2-5, the V gene TRBV12-3 or TRBV12-4; D not resolved. The CDR3 runs 12 residues. Trimming cost V 6 bases and J 5 bases, with 10 bases left between them. The CDR3 sequence: CASSLRVETQYF. The CDR3 nucleotides read TGTGCCAGCAGCCTCAGAGTGGAGACCCAGTACTTC.

A note on this clonotype: A clone one base away is much larger, so this may be a read error. This chain uses TRBV7-9 with TRBJ1-2; TRBD1 matches 9 bases. Germline V lookup: CDR1 SEHNR, CDR2 FQNEAQ (reference sequence). The CDR3 has 16 amino acids. Trimming cost V 4 bases and J 1 base; bases outside gene matches: 7. CDR3 nucleotide sequence: TGTGCCAGCAGCTCACAGGGGGACAGGGTTAACTATGGCTACACCTTC. Amino acids: CASSSQGDRVNYGYTF.

The chain combines TRBV4-3 with TRBJ2-1, with TRBD1 identical over 7 bases. Germline CDR1 and CDR2: LGHNA and YSLEER. CDR3 length equals 16 residues. J was trimmed by 4 bases and V by 0 bases; bases with no gene match: 6. The CDR3 here is CASSQDEGALYNEQFF. DNA for the CDR3: TGCGCCAGCAGCCAAGATGAGGGGGCCCTGTACAATGAGCAGTTCTTC.

The chain has TRBV11-2 and TRBJ2-5; no clear D. The CDR3 spans 12 residues. From germline, CDR1 is SGHAT and CDR2 FQNNGV. The V and J ends lost 3 bases and 6 bases respectively, with 8 bases between them. DNA of the CDR3: TGTGCCAGCAGCTTGACGGAAAAGACCCAGTACTTC. Translated, it gives CASSLTEKTQYF.

This chain links TRBV7-2 with TRBJ1-5; the D gene is possibly TRBD1 (6 bases). Trimming cost V 1 base and J 4 bases, with 17 bases left between them. In germline, CDR1 is SGHTA, CDR2 FQGNSA. The CDR3 extends over 17 amino acids. The CDR3 sequence: CASSLVSGVRINQPQHF. The DNA of the CDR3 is TGTGCCAGCAGCTTAGTTTCAGGGGTCCGAATTAATCAGCCCCAGCATTTT.

The table lists this clonotype with a few counts. The chain links TRBV27 to TRBJ2-3, with TRBD2 matching over 8 bases. The ends lost 3 bases at V and 1 base at J; junction bases unmatched: 6. The CDR3 covers 16 residues. CDR1 and CDR2 from the germline V gene are MNHEY and SMNVEV (reference sequence). The CDR3 sequence is CASSFGGGAGTDTQYF. Written as DNA, the CDR3 is TGTGCCAGCAGTTTCGGGGGGGGGGCTGGCACAGATACGCAGTATTTT.

The V call is TRBV30, the J call TRBJ1-1; TRBD1 is a possible D gene (6 bases). V was trimmed by 5 bases and J by 3 bases, leaving 13 bases between them. The CDR3 is 13 residues long. CDR1 and CDR2 from the germline V gene are GTSNPN and SVGIG (reference sequence). CDR3 sequence reads: CAWAPGVDTEAFF. The CDR3 DNA is TGTGCCTGGGCCCCAGGGGTCGACACTGAAGCTTTCTTT.

The chain recombines TRBV6-6 with TRBJ1-1; D is unresolved. Germline CDR1 reads MNHNY; CDR2 reads SVGAGI (reference sequence). V lost 8 bases to trimming and J lost 4 bases, with 8 bases between them. This CDR3 spans 11 amino acids. The chain's CDR3 is CASLEGTEAFF. CDR3 DNA: TGTGCCAGCCTCGAGGGCACTGAAGCTTTCTTT.